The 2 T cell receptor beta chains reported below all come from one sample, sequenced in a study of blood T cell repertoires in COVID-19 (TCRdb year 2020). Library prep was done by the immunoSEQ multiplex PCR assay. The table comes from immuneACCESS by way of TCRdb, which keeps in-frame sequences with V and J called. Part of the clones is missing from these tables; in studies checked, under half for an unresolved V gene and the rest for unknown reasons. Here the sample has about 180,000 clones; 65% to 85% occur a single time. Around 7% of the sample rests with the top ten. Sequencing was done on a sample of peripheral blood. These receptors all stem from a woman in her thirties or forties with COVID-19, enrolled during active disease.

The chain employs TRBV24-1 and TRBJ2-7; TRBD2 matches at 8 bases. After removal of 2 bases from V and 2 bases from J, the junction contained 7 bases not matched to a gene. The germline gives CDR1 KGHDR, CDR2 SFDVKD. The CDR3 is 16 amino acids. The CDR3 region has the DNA TGTGCCACCAGTGATTCCTTAGCGGGGCGCCCCTACGAGCAGTACTTC. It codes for CATSDSLAGRPYEQYF.

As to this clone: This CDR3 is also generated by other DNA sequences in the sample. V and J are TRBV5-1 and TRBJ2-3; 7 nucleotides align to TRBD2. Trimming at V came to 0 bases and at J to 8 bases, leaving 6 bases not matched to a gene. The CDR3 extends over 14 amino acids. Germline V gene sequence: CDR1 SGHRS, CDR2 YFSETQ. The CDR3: CASSLVKGEGTQYF. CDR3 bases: TGCGCCAGCAGCTTGGTTAAAGGGGAGGGTACGCAGTATTTT. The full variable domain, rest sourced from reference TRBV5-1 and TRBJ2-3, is KAGVTQTPRYLIKTRGQQVTLSCSPISGHRSVSWYQQTPGQGLQFLFEYFSETQRNKGNFPGRFSGRQFSNSRSEMNVSTLELGDSALYLCASSLVKGEGTQYFGPGTRLTVL.